This note documents a single T cell receptor (beta chain) sequence. The antigen remains unidentified. This record belongs to a study of CXCR3-negative and CXCR3-positive naive CD8 T cells. CD45RO-CCR7+CD27+CD95- expression identified naive CD8+ T cells. UMI labels and 5' RACE were used to prepare the TRB cDNA libraries. Following a re-call of the 5' RACE reads, TCRdb has one entry per CDR3 protein and lacks DNA. The repertoire shows 130,000 or so distinct CDR3 sequences; the top ten hold approximately 0.29%. The CDR3 has 16 amino acids. Per germline, CDR1 SGHTA and CDR2 FQGTGA. Points from the study as a whole: Memory CD8+ cells showed much lower diversity, while both naive subsets displayed comparably high diversity. TCR strength was inferred from TRB CDR3 properties, while surface CD5 was comparable between naive subsets. Most assays used freshly isolated PBMCs, as cryopreservation partially reduced CXCR3.

This sequence originates from a human donor in good health. Some clones in this sample may be carry-over from other donors' samples. Source material: naive CXCR3- CD8+ T cells from blood. Subset indicated: CD45RO-CCR7+CD27+CD95- naive CD8+ T cells lacking CXCR3 (TNR3-). The gene calls are TRBV7-3 and TRBJ1-2; TCRdb lists TRBD1, though no DNA is available to test this call. CDR3 loop: CASSQEPGQTNYGYTF.